This entry describes one T cell receptor (beta chain). Its target is not known. Measured with immunoSEQ multiplex PCR; TCRdb has only the in-frame clones, and not every one. The table records 55,000 or so clones, about 78% of them present only once. The ends were cut back, 6 bases at V and 0 bases at J, with 11 bases in the middle. The CDR3 has 14 residues. CDR1 and CDR2 (germline): MNHEY, SMNVEV (reference sequence). The sample originates from a study of T cells in localized non-small cell lung cancer. General observations from the study: It was uninvolved adjacent lung that showed the highest T cell clonality, exceeding tumor.

The chain links TRBV27 to TRBJ1-1; D is uncertain. This TCR was recovered from a woman aged 40-69 years with stage II lung adenocarcinoma. The source was PBMCs, collected before any cancer treatment. The CDR3 sequence: CASSSVSVNTEAFF. CDR3 coding DNA: TGTGCCAGCAGCTCCGTGAGCGTGAACACTGAAGCTTTCTTT.